This TCR beta chain was recovered during a study of cytomegalovirus exposure and HLA in healthy donors (dated by TCRdb to 2016 to 2017). With respect to the entire study: According to an earlier analysis of 450 to 650 of the donors, about 179 million T cells yielded 117 million unique TCR beta sequences and around 300 Gb of sequence data. Roughly 300 gigabases of sequencing data and around 80 million unique TCR sequences made up an early release that covered several hundred HLA-typed donors. Of the 350 to 400 genotyped donors, roughly 80% fell in the genetic ancestry cluster associated with self-reported Caucasian donors. The aim of the study was to test whether cataloging public T cell receptors could identify signatures of past pathogen exposure. Using immunosequencing, the study profiled T cell repertoires from around 680 subjects and related those repertoires to cytomegalovirus serostatus. Along with the approximately 670-subject first cohort, a separate validation cohort of around 110 different subjects was used. The study combined high-throughput TCR immunosequencing, statistical association of individual TCRs with disease status, and machine learning to predict cytomegalovirus infection status. To study patterns of TCR occurrence, a later analysis re-analyzed previously published TCR beta repertoires from more than 550 donors and added high-resolution HLA genotyping. Rather than using new phenotypic data, the later analysis identified candidate immune exposures from TCR beta sequences and from how often those sequences occurred across donors. In an earlier analysis of 550 to 700 of the donors, high-throughput TCR beta sequencing was used to judge whether each TCR beta V gene segment behaved as functional or pseudogenic. Donor age, sex, ethnicity and CMV serostatus were compiled together with the repertoire data. Genome-wide SNP genotypes for about three fifths of the 666 donors were used in a later genetic analysis, which treated that subset as a discovery cohort. Every discovery cohort repertoire had been produced on one sequencing platform. Both class I and class II loci were covered by HLA typing, at four-digit resolution. The number of donors typed differed by locus, with 629-630 for A, B, C, DRB1 and DQB1, around 500 for DQA1, over 600 for DPA1, and approximately 470 for DPB1. Because of strong linkage in the cohort, roughly 5 DR-DQ haplotypes were treated as single units for association and clustering. Among around 400 genotyped donors of the cohort, an average of approximately 240,000 unique TCR beta nucleotide sequences was sequenced per donor, of which roughly 18% were non-productive. On the study overall, not on this receptor specifically: The classifier was reported to diagnose cytomegalovirus status with high specificity and sensitivity in both the original cohort and the validation cohort. A later genetic analysis reported fewer N-insertions in productive TCRs among donors in an Asian-associated ancestry cluster than the roughly 700-donor mean. Most CMV-associated TCR beta chains appeared to be HLA-restricted in a later analysis, and the HLA associations seemed to be driven largely by CMV exposure. A cluster of highly shared sequence variants was judged likely to be a technical artifact of the sequencing pipeline. In vitro tests confirmed that a few of the cytomegalovirus-associated TCR beta chains recognize cytomegalovirus antigens. When HLA alleles, especially DR and DQ, strongly co-occurred, attributing TCR associations to individual alleles was difficult. The study listed 150 to 200 TCR beta chains as associated with cytomegalovirus. V-gene and J-gene trimming of TCR beta chains was associated with a missense DCLRE1C variant in a later genetic analysis, and the association was replicated in an independent cohort. According to the authors, the approach could potentially be generalized to other disease states and immunological phenotypes. Correlated functional status among segregating V segments might be attributable to linkage disequilibrium, but an unknown experimental factor could not be ruled out. In this cohort, only TCR beta chains were sequenced, and detectable features were limited by the absence of alpha or paired-chain data. The earlier analysis of 587 of the donors excluded approximately 15 rarely observed V segments, including chromosome 9 orphons, because counts were too low. A further reported finding was that TCR beta sequences accurately predicted the HLA-A and HLA-B alleles for most subjects in the first cohort. In a later analysis, HLA-associated TCR beta chains showed more clonal expansion and lower generation probabilities than non-associated chains that were equally common. HLA typing was unavailable for some donors at each locus, so association tests used only the typed subset. A later analysis associated around 16,000 TCR beta sequences with specific HLA alleles at a false discovery rate of 0.05. CMV serostatus was the only immune exposure information available for the cohort. Across donors, most TCR sequences were observed very rarely, whereas some public TCRs were present in many individuals. According to a later analysis, TCR association rates differed among HLA loci, with DRB1 alleles showing the most associated TCRs and HLA-C alleles showing the fewest. The presence/absence analyses assumed that sequencing depth was roughly uniform across donors, and that assumption may not be true. Several of the top co-occurrence clusters appeared to be linked to parvovirus B19, influenza, CMV and Epstein-Barr virus, according to a later analysis. An earlier analysis of around 540 of the donors showed that most TCR beta V segments appeared in productive rearrangements either about 87% or about 30% of the time, which broadly matched IMGT annotations. Some IMGT-functional V segments, including TRBV6-2 and TRBV6-3, could not be distinguished by the 87-base-pair reads and were therefore excluded.

V loses 0 bases of germline sequence and J loses 4 bases, and the interval between the two ends is 10 bases. The germline V gene yields SGDLS for CDR1 and YYNGEE for CDR2. Its CDR3 holds 14 amino acids, cysteine through phenylalanine. Just CDR3 DNA is preserved here, 42 bases in frame from base 1. The cohort comprised several hundred healthy bone marrow donors. Cohort members were all nominally healthy when sampled, although unrecorded immune exposures were likely present. The donor tested CMV seropositive, placing the donor among the 290 or so seropositive members of the cohort. Every donor gave a peripheral blood sample, and the peripheral blood mononuclear cells from that sample were used for TCR beta sequencing. Genomic DNA extraction from the blood cell samples was performed with the Qiagen DNeasy Blood Extraction Kit. This clone showed up just a few times. The clone's antigen remains unknown. No qualities accompany the bases; no much larger clone lies one base away.

The library relied on the immunoSEQ multiplex PCR assay. For the multiplex PCR, a mixture combining 60 forward primers for TCR Vbeta segments and 13 reverse primers for TCR Jbeta segments was used. The CDR3 region of rearranged TCR beta genes was amplified from genomic DNA with a multiplex PCR assay. On the Illumina HiSeq System, the amplified TCR beta libraries were sequenced as 87-base-pair reads. As for the authors' bioinformatics: Across the 670 or so repertoires, a later analysis counted some 80 million unique TCR beta chains, about 10 million of which were shared by at least two donors. A nearest-neighbor algorithm error-corrected the raw reads and collapsed the reads into unique sequences, merging closely related sequences to remove PCR and sequencing errors. V, D and J gene segments were assigned by aligning CDR3 sequences to IMGT reference sequences. For a sequence to be retained, a match of at least six nucleotides was required to both a V gene segment and a J gene segment. Rearrangements were called productive when the CDR3 lacked stop codons and stayed in frame with V and J; all others were non-productive. Following IMGT convention, CDR3 was defined as the stretch from the second conserved V-encoded cysteine up to the conserved J-encoded phenylalanine. In an earlier analysis of approximately 500 of the donors, sequences lacking an unambiguous match to a single V gene segment were excluded. In an earlier analysis of roughly 600 of the donors, a V segment was called functional when productive rearrangements were above 56.7%, and segregating when the standard deviation between donors exceeded 5%. A statistical classification framework was built for diagnosing cytomegalovirus status from the catalog of TCR beta chain sequences. In a later analysis, V and J genes were assigned by comparing TCR nucleotide sequences against IMGT/GENE-DB human TR gene sequences. A later analysis assigned CDR3 sequences and most-parsimonious VDJ recombination scenarios with the TCRdist pipeline. In a later analysis, each TCR beta chain was defined by its CDR3 amino acid sequence together with its V-gene family, and reads lacking a unique V-gene family were excluded. To address suspected cross-contamination and a sequencing artifact, a later analysis removed approximately 600 highly shared, low-generation-probability nucleotide sequences. A later analysis calculated a clonal expansion index for each public chain from normalized within-repertoire ranks of inferred template counts. Generation probabilities in a later analysis came from a VDJ recombination model fitted to out-of-frame rearrangements, and those results were checked against IGoR. In a later analysis, hypergeometric tests were used to score TCR-TCR, TCR-HLA and TCR-CMV co-occurrence, with a repertoire-size bias correction applied to TCR pairs. To estimate false discovery rates, a later analysis permuted the HLA or CMV assignments 20 times. A later analysis grouped co-occurring TCRs with DBSCAN, adding TCRdist sequence similarity when clustering within HLA-allele-positive subsets. Repertoires with fewer than 30,000 or more than 120,000 public chains were left out of co-occurrence clustering, as were five repertoires with anomalous nucleotide sharing. TCRdb re-hosts the immuneACCESS table, in-frame sequences only. Its copies lack some clones; in the studies checked, an unresolved V gene accounts for under half of them, and the cause for the rest is not known. The DNA was the basis for D and trimming; V, J and clone size are from that table. For this sample the table gives about 120,000 clones, of which 74% were detected only once. Jointly, the top ten make up around a tenth of the sample.

The receptor chain draws on TRBV9 and TRBJ1-1; the D gene is possibly TRBD1, with 6 bases matching. The clonotype originates from a woman aged 50 to 65 in good health and CMV-seropositive. Sequences were obtained from PBMCs. The CDR3 reads as follows: CASSVAVTGTEAFF. The DNA sequence is as follows: TGTGCCAGCAGCGTAGCTGTGACAGGCACTGAAGCTTTCTTT.